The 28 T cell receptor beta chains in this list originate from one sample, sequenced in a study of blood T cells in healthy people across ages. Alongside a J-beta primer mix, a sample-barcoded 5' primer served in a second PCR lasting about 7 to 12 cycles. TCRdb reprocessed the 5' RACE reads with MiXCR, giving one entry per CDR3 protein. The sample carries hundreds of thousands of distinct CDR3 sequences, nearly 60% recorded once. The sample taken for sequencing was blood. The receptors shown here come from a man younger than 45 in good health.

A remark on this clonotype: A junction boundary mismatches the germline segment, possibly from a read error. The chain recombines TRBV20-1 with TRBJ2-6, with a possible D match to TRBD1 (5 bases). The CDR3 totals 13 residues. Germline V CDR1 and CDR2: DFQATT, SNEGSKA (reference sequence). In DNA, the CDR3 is TGCAGTGCCAAGCTCTCTGGGGCCGACGTCCTGACTTTC. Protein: CSAKLSGADVLTF.

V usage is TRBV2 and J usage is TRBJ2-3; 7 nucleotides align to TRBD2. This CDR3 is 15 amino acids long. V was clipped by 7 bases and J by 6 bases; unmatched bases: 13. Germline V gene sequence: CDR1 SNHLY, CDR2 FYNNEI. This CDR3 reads CASIGPSGAADTQYF. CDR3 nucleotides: TGTGCCAGCATCGGGCCCAGCGGGGCCGCGGATACGCAGTATTTT.

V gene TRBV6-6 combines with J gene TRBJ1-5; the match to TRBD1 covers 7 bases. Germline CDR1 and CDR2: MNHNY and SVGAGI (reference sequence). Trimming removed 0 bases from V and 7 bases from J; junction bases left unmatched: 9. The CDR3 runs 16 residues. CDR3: CASSYSKQGNGQPQHF. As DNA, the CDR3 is TGTGCCAGCAGTTACTCGAAACAGGGGAACGGACAGCCCCAGCATTTT.

The CDR3 loop reads CASSEAPGSNQPQHF. The CDR3 DNA follows: TGTGCCAGCAGTGAAGCCCCGGGTAGCAATCAGCCCCAGCATTTT. The chain combines TRBV6-1 with TRBJ1-5; D is undetermined. Germline V gives CDR1 MNHNS, CDR2 SASEGT. The ends were cut back, 0 bases at V and 0 bases at J, with 6 bases in the middle. The CDR3 consists of 15 residues.

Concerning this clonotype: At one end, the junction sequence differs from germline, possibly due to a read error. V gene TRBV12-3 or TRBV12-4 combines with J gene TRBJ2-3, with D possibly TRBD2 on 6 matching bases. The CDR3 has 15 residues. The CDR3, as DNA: TGTGCCAGCAGTCTAGCGCGTTCTAGCACAGATACGCAGTATTTT. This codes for CASSLARSSTDTQYF.

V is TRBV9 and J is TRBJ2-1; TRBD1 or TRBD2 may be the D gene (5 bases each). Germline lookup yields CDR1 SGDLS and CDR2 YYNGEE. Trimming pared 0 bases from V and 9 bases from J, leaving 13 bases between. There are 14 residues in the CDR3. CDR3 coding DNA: TGTGCCAGCAGCGTAGATGGGACGTCCGGTGAGCAGTTCTTC. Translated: CASSVDGTSGEQFF.

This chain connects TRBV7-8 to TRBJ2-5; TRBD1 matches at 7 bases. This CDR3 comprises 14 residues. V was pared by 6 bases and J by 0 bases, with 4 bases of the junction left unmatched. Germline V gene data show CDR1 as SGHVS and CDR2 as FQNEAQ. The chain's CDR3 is CASRGQQYQETQYF. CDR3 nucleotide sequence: TGTGCCAGCAGGGGACAGCAGTACCAAGAGACCCAGTACTTC.

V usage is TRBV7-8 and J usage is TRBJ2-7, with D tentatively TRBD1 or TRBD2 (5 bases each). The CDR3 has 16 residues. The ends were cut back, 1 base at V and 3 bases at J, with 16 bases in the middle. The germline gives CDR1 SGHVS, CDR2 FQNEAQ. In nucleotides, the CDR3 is TGTGCCAGCAGCTTAGTTCGGAATACTAGGGGCTACGAGCAGTACTTC. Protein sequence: CASSLVRNTRGYEQYF.

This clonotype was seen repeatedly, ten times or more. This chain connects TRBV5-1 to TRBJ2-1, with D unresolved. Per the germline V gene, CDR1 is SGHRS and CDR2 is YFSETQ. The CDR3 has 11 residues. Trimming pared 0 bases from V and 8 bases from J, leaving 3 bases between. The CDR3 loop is CASSLADEQFF. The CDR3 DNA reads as TGCGCCAGCAGCTTGGCCGATGAGCAGTTCTTC.

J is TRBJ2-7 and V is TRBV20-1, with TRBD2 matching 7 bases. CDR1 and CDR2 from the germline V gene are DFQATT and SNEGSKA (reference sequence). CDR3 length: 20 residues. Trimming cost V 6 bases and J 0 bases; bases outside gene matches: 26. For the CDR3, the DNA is TGCAGTGCCTCGACCGGGACTAACATCGCTGGGTCGGCCAGCTCCTACGAGCAGTACTTC. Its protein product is CSASTGTNIAGSASSYEQYF.

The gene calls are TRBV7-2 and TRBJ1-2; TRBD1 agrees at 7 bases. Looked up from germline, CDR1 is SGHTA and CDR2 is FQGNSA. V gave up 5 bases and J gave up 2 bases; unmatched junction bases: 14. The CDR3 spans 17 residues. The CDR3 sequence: CASSPSTGTAPNYGYTF. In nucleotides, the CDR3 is TGTGCCAGCAGCCCTTCAACGGGGACAGCGCCAAACTATGGCTACACCTTC.

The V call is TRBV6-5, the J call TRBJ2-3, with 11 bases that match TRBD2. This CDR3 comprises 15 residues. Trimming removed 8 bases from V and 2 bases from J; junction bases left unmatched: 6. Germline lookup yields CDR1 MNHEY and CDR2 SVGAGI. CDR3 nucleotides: TGTGCCAGCGGAAGGACTAGCGGGTCCACAGATACGCAGTATTTT. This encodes CASGRTSGSTDTQYF.

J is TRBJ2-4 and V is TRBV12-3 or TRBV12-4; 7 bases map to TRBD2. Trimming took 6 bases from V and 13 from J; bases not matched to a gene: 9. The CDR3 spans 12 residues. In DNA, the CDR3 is TGTGCCAGCAGCCAATTGGGGAGGGGCCAGTACTTC. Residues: CASSQLGRGQYF.

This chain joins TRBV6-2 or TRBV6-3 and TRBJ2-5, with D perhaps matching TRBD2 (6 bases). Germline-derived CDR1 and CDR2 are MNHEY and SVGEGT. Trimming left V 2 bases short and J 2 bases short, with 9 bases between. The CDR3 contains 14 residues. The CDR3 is CASSYTGAQETQYF. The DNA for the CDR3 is TGTGCCAGCAGTTACACGGGAGCACAAGAGACCCAGTACTTC.

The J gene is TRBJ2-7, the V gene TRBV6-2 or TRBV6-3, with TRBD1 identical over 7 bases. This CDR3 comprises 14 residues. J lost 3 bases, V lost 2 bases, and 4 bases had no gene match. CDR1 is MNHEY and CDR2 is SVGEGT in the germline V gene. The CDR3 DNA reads TGTGCCAGCAGTTACCTCCGGACAGGCTACGAGCAGTACTTC. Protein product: CASSYLRTGYEQYF.

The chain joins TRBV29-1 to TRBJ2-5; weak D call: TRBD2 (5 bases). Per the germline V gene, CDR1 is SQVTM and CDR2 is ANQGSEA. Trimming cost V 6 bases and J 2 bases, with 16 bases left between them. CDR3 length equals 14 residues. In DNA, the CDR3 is TGCAGCGTCCACGACCGGCGGGTGCAAGAGACCCAGTACTTC. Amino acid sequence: CSVHDRRVQETQYF.

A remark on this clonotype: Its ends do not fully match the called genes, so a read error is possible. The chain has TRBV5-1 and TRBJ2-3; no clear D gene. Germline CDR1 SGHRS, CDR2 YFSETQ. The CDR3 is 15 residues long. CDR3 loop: CASSLLAGVPDTQYF. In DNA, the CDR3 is TGTGCCAGCAGCTTATTAGCCGGAGTGCCAGATACGCAGTATTTT.

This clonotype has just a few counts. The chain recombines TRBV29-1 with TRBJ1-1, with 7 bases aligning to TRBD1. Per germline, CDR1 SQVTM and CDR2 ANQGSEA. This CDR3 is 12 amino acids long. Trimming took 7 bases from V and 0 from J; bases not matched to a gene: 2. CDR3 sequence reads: CSGGQVNTEAFF. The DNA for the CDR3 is TGCAGCGGAGGACAGGTGAACACTGAAGCTTTCTTT.

Here the CDR3 DNA reads TGTGCCACAAAGGACCGGGGCGGGAGATACAATGAGCAGTTCTTC. This encodes CATKDRGGRYNEQFF. This sequence joins TRBV6-2 or TRBV6-3 and TRBJ2-1; the match to TRBD2 covers 7 bases. V shed 10 bases and J 4 bases; nucleotides not matched to a gene: 13. CDR1 and CDR2 (germline): MNHEY, SVGEGT. The CDR3 extends over 15 amino acids.

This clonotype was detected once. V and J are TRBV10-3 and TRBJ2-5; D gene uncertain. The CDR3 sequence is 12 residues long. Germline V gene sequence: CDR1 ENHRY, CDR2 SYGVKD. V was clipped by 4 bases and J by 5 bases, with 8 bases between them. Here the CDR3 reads CAISAEWETQYF. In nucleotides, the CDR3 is TGTGCCATCAGTGCAGAATGGGAGACCCAGTACTTC.

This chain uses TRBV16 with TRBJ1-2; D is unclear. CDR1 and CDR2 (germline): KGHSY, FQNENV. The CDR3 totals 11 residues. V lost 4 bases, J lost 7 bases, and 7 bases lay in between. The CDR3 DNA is TGTGCCAGCAGCCCGGAAATTGGCTACACCTTC. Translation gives CASSPEIGYTF.

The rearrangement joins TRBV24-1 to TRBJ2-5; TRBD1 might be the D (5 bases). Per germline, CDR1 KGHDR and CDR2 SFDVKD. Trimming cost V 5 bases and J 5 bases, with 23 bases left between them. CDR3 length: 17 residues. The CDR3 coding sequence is TGTGCCACCAGTGGGCCTCGGTCGATAGCAGGGCTGGAGACCCAGTACTTC. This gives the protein CATSGPRSIAGLETQYF.

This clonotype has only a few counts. For the CDR3, the DNA is TGTGCCAGCAGCCCGGGGGGAGGGAAGGAGGCCTACGAGCAGTACTTC. This sequence encodes CASSPGGGKEAYEQYF. The V call is TRBV4-2, the J call TRBJ2-7, with TRBD2 matching over 7 bases. The CDR3 runs to 16 residues. The V gene end was trimmed by 4 bases and the J gene end by 2 bases; junction bases not matched to a gene: 11. Germline V gives CDR1 LGHNA, CDR2 YNFKEQ.

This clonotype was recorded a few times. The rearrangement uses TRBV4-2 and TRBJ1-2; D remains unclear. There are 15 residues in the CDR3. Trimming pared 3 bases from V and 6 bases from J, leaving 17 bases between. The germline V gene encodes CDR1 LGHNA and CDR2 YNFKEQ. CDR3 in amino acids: CASSQESGGPHGYTF. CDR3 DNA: TGTGCCAGCAGCCAGGAATCGGGAGGGCCTCATGGCTACACCTTC.

The CDR3 loop reads CASSFPGGRQQVFNYGYTF. The CDR3 DNA reads as TGTGCCAGCAGCTTCCCCGGGGGAAGACAGCAAGTATTTAACTATGGCTACACCTTC. The rearrangement links TRBV7-2 to TRBJ1-2; perhaps TRBD1 as D (5 bases). Between the trimmed V and J ends, which lost 3 bases and 1 base, there was a span of 24 bases. Germline CDR1 and CDR2: SGHTA and FQGNSA. The CDR3 spans 19 residues.

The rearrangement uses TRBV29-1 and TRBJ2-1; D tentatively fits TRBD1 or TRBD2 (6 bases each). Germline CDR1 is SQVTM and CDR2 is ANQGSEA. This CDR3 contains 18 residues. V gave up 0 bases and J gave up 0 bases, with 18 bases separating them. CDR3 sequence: CSVEDDLGGTSSYNEQFF. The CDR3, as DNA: TGCAGCGTTGAAGACGACCTAGGGGGGACCAGCTCCTACAATGAGCAGTTCTTC.

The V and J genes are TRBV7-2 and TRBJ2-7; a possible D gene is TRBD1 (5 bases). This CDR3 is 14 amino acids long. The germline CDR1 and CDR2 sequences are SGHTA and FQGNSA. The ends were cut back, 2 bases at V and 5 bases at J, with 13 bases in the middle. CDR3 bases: TGTGCCAGCAGCTTATCCCAGGGTATCAACGAGCAGTACTTC. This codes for CASSLSQGINEQYF.

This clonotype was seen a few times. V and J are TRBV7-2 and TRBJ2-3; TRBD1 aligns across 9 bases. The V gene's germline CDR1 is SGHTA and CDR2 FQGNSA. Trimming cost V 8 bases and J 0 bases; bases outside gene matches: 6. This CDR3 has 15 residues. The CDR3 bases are TGTGCCAGCGGTACGGGACAGGGCAGCACAGATACGCAGTATTTT. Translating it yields CASGTGQGSTDTQYF.